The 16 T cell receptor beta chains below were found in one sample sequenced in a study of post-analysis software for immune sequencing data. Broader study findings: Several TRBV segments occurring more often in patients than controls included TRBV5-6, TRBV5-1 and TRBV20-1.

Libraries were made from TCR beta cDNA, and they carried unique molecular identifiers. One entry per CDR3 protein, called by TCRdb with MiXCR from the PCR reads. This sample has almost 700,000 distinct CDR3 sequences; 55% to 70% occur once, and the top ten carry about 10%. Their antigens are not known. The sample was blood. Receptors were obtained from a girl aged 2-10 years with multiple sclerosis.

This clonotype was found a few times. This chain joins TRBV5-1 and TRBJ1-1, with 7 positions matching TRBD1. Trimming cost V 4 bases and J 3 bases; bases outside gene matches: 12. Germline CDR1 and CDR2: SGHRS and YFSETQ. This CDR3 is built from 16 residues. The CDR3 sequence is CASSPGGYSVDTEAFF. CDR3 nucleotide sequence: TGCGCCAGCAGCCCAGGGGGTTATTCGGTGGACACTGAAGCTTTCTTT.

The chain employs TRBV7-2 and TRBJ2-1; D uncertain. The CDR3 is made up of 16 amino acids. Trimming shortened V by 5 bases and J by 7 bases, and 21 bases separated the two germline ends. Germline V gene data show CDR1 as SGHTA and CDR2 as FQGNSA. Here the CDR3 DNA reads TGTGCCAGCAGCCGTACGGTGTTGGCCCGCCCGAATGAGCAGTTCTTC. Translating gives CASSRTVLARPNEQFF.

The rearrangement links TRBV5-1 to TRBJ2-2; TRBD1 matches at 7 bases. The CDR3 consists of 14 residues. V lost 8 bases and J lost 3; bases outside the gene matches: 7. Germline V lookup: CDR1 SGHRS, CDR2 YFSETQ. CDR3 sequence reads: CASRGGRDTGELFF. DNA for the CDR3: TGCGCCAGTCGAGGGGGCAGGGACACCGGGGAGCTGTTTTTT.

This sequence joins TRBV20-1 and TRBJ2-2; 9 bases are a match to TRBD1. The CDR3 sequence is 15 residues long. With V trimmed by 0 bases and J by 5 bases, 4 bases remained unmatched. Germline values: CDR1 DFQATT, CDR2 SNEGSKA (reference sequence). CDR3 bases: TGCAGTGCTAGAGATCCGGGACAGGGAACCGGGGAGCTGTTTTTT. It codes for CSARDPGQGTGELFF.

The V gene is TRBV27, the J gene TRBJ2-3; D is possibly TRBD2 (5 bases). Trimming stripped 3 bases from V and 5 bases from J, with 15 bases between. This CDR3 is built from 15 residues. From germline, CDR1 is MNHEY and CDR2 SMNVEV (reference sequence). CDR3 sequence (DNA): TGTGCCAGCAGTTTTATCGGGCTAGCCGGAGATACGCAGTATTTT. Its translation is CASSFIGLAGDTQYF.

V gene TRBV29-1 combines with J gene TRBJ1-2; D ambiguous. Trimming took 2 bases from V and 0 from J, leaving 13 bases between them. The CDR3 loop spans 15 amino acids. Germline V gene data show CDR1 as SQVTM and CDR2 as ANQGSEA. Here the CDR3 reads CSVETYRDPNYGYTF. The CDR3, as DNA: TGCAGCGTTGAAACTTATAGGGATCCTAACTATGGCTACACCTTC.

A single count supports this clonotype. The CDR3 nucleotides are TGTGCCAGCAGCTTCAGACTACAGGGTTTCTATGGCTACACCTTC. It is translated as CASSFRLQGFYGYTF. The chain employs TRBV5-6 and TRBJ1-2, with D maybe TRBD1 (6 bases). V was clipped by 2 bases and J by 4 bases, with 15 bases between them. Per the germline V gene, CDR1 is SGHDT and CDR2 is YYEEEE. This CDR3 contains 15 residues.

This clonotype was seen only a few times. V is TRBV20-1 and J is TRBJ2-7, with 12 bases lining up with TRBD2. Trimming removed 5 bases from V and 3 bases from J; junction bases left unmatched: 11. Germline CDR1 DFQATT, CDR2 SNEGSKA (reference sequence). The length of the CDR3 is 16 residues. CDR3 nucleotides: TGCAGTGCTGCTAGCGGGAGGGCCCTACCAAACTACGAGCAGTACTTC. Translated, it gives CSAASGRALPNYEQYF.

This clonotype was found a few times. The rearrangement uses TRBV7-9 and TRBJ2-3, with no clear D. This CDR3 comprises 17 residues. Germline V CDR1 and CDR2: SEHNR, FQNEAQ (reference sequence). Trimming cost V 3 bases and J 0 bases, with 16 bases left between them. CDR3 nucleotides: TGTGCCAGCAGCTTTGGTCAGGTAACCCTTAGCACAGATACGCAGTATTTT. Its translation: CASSFGQVTLSTDTQYF.

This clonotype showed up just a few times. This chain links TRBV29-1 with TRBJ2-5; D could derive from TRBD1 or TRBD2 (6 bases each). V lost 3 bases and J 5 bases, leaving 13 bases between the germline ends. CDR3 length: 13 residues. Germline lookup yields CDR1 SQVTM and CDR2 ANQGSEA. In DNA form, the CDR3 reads TGCAGCGTTGACTATCCGGGGGCGGAGACCCAGTACTTC. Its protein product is CSVDYPGAETQYF.

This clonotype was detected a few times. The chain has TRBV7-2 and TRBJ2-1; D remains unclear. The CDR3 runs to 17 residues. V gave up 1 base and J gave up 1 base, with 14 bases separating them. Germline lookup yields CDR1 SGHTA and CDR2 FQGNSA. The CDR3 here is CASSLVRGPRSYNEQFF. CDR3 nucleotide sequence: TGTGCCAGCAGCTTAGTTCGAGGCCCTAGGTCCTACAATGAGCAGTTCTTC.

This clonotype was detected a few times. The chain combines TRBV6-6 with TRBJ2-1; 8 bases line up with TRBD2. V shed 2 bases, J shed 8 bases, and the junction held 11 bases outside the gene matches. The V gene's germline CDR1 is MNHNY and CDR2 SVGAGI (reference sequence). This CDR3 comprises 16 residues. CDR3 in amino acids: CASSYRRGSGIHEQFF. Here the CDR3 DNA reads TGTGCCAGCAGTTACAGGAGGGGTAGCGGGATCCATGAGCAGTTCTTC.

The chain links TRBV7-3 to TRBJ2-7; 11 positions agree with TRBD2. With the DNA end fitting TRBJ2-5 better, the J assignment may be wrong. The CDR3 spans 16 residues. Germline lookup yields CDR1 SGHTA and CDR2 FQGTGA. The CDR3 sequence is CASSPGLAGRQETQYF. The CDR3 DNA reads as TGTGCCAGCAGCCCCGGACTAGCGGGCCGACAAGAGACCCAGTACTTC.

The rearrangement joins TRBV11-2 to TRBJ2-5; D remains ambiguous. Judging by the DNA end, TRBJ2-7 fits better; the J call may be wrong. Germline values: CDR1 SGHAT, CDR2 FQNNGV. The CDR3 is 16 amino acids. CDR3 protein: CASSLGPATLGYEQYF. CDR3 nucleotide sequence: TGTGCCAGCAGCTTAGGCCCGGCCACGCTGGGCTACGAGCAGTACTTC.

CDR3 sequence: CSARAGTGTHEQYF. The CDR3 DNA sequence: TGCAGTGCTAGAGCCGGGACAGGGACCCACGAGCAGTACTTC. The chain recombines TRBV20-1 with TRBJ2-7; 9 bases agree with TRBD1. The germline gives CDR1 DFQATT, CDR2 SNEGSKA (reference sequence). The CDR3 extends over 14 amino acids. Germline trimming cut 1 base from V and 5 bases from J; bases unmatched to any gene: 6.

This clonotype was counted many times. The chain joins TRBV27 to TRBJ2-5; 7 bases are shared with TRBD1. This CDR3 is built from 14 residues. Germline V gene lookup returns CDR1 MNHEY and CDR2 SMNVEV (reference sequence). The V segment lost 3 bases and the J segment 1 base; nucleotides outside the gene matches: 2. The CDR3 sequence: CASSFYRGQETQYF. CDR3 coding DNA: TGTGCCAGCAGTTTTTACAGGGGCCAAGAGACCCAGTACTTC.